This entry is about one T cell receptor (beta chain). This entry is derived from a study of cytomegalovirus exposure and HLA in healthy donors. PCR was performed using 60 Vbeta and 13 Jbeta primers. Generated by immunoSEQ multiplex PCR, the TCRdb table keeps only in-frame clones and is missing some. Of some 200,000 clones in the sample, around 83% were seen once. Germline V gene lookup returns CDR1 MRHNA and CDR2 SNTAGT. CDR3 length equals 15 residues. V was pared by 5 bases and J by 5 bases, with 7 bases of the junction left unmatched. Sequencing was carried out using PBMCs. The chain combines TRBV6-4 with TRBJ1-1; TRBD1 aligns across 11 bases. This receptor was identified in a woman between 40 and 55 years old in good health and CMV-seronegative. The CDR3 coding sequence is TGTGCCAGCAGTTGGGGAGGGACAGGGGGAACTGAAGCTTTCTTT. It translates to CASSWGGTGGTEAFF.